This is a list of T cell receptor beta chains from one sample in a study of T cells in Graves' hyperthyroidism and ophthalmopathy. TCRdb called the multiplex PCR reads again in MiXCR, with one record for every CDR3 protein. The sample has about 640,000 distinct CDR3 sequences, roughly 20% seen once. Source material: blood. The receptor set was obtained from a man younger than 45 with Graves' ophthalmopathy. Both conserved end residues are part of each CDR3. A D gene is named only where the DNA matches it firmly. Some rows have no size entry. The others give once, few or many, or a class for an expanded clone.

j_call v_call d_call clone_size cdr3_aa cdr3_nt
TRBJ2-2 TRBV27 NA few CASSRGLMNTGELFF TGTGCCAGCAGTAGAGGACTAATGAACACCGGGGAGCTGTTTTTT
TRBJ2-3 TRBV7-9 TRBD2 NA CASSFNIRTSGRTWIDTQYF TGTGCCAGCAGCTTCAACATCCGGACTAGCGGGAGAACGTGGATAGATACGCAGTATTTT
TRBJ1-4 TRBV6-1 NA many CATQGAGEKLFF TGTGCCACCCAAGGGGCAGGAGAAAAACTGTTTTTT
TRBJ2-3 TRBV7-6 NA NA CASSLAVGGFTDTQYF TGTGCCAGCAGCTTAGCGGTGGGCGGATTCACAGATACGCAGTATTTT
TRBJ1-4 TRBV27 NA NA CASSEIPGAPKAEKLFF TGTGCCAGCAGTGAAATCCCAGGGGCACCGAAGGCTGAAAAACTGTTTTTT
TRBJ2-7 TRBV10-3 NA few CAIRPPDRGLAGGRYEQYF TGTGCCATCAGACCCCCGGACAGGGGGCTAGCGGGAGGTCGGTACGAGCAGTACTTC
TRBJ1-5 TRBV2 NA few CASGQQGPHQPQHF TGTGCCAGCGGTCAACAGGGACCTCATCAGCCCCAGCATTTT
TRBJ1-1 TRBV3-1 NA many CASSQGGGAVTEAFF TGTGCCAGCAGCCAAGGTGGGGGGGCAGTCACTGAAGCTTTCTTT
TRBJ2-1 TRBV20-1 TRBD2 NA CSARDRTSGSIEQFF TGCAGTGCTAGAGATCGGACTAGCGGGAGTATTGAGCAGTTCTTC
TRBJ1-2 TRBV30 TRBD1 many CAWGTGQSYGYTF TGTGCCTGGGGAACGGGACAGTCATATGGCTACACCTTC
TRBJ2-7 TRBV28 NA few CASSLLLSGYEQYF TGTGCCAGCAGTTTACTTCTTTCTGGTTACGAGCAGTACTTC
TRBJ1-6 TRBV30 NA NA CAWSRGLGNSPLHF TGTGCCTGGAGCAGAGGGTTGGGTAATTCACCCCTCCACTTT
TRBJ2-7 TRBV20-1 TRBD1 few CSVGPGTGVYEQYF TGCAGTGTTGGGCCCGGGACAGGGGTGTACGAGCAGTACTTC
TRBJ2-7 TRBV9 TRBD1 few CASSPTGTASYEQYF TGTGCCAGCAGCCCGACCGGGACAGCTTCCTACGAGCAGTACTTC
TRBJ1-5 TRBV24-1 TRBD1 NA CAVPLGQGEDQPQHF TGTGCCGTACCGTTGGGACAGGGCGAAGATCAGCCCCAGCATTTT
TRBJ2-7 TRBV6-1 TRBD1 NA CASSPDRYNEQYF TGTGCCAGCAGCCCGGACAGGTACAACGAGCAGTACTTC
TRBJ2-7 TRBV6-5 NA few CASSYDRGASEQYF TGTGCCAGCAGTTACGACAGAGGAGCTTCCGAGCAGTACTTC
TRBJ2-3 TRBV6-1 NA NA CASSLRDLSDTQYF TGTGCCAGCAGTCTCCGGGACCTATCAGATACGCAGTATTTT
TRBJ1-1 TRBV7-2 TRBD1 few CASSSTGTFPGSTRMNTEAFF TGTGCCAGCAGCTCGACAGGGACTTTCCCGGGCTCAACCCGAATGAACACTGAAGCTTTCTTT
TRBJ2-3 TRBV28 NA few CASTSVADTQYF TGTGCCAGCACCTCCGTGGCAGATACGCAGTATTTT
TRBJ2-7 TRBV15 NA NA CATSRDPGERVYEQYF TGTGCCACCAGCAGAGATCCTGGTGAAAGAGTCTACGAGCAGTACTTC
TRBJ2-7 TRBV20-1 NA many CSAADRAYEQYF TGCAGTGCTGCTGACAGAGCCTACGAGCAGTACTTC
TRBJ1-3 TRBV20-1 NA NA CSAPLGGAGNTIYF TGCAGTGCTCCCTTAGGGGGGGCTGGAAACACCATATATTTT
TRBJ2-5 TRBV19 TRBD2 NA CASGRRLAGLTGETQYF TGTGCCAGTGGTCGGAGACTAGCGGGACTGACCGGAGAGACCCAGTACTTC
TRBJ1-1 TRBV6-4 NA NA CASSDSRETEAFF TGTGCCAGCAGTGACTCGAGGGAGACTGAAGCTTTCTTT
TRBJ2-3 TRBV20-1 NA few CSAIREGDTQYF TGCAGTGCTATCCGCGAGGGGGATACGCAGTATTTT
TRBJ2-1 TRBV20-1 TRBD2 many CSATVGLGGYNEQFF TGCAGTGCCACGGTGGGACTGGGGGGGTACAATGAGCAGTTCTTC
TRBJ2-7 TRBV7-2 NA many CASSLAVGLTYEQYF TGTGCCAGCAGCTTAGCAGTGGGTCTTACCTACGAGCAGTACTTC
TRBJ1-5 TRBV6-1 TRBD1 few CASSLTGEGNQPQHF TGTGCCAGCAGCCTCACAGGGGAAGGCAATCAGCCCCAGCATTTT
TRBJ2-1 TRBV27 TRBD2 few CASSPRTSDDNEQFF TGTGCCAGCAGTCCCCGGACTAGCGATGACAATGAGCAGTTCTTC